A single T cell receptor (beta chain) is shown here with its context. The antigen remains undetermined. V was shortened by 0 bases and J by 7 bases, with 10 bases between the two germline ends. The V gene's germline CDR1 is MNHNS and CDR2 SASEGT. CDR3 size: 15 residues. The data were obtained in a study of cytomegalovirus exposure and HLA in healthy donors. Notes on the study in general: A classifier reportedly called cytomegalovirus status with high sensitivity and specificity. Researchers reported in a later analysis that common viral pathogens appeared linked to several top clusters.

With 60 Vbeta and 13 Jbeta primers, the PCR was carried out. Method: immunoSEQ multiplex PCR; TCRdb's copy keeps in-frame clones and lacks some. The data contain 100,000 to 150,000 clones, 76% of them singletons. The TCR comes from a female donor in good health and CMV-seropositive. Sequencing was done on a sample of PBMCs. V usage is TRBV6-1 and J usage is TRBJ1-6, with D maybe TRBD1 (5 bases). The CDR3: CASSEARAGNSPLHF. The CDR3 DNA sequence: TGTGCCAGCAGTGAAGCCAGGGCAGGGAATTCACCCCTCCACTTT.